Listed here is a single T cell receptor (beta chain). Its antigen is currently unknown. This entry comes from a study of PD-L1 blockade in urothelial cancer. In the study overall: Enrolled patients had been treated previously with 0 to 3 chemotherapy regimens. Treatment start was followed by blood analysis at 3 weeks (second dose) and again at 6 weeks. Study conclusions and caveats: Tumor-associated blood clones were expanded more by durable-benefit patients at 3 weeks.

The repertoire was sequenced with immunoSEQ multiplex PCR; TCRdb's copy has only in-frame clones and lacks some. The sample contains roughly 67,000 clones, about 90% of which appear only once. The time point: pretreatment peripheral blood. The clonotype was recovered from a man in his 60s with urothelial cancer. Sequenced here: PBMCs, sampled around atezolizumab (anti-PD-L1) treatment.

The CDR3 here is CASSLEFSVTPNEQFF. In nucleotides, the CDR3 is TGCGCCAGCAGCTTGGAGTTTAGCGTCACCCCCAATGAGCAGTTCTTC. This sequence joins TRBV5-1 and TRBJ2-1; possibly TRBD2 for D (5 bases). The CDR3 is made up of 16 amino acids. V was shortened by 0 bases and J by 6 bases, with 16 bases between the two germline ends. CDR1 and CDR2 (germline): SGHRS, YFSETQ.